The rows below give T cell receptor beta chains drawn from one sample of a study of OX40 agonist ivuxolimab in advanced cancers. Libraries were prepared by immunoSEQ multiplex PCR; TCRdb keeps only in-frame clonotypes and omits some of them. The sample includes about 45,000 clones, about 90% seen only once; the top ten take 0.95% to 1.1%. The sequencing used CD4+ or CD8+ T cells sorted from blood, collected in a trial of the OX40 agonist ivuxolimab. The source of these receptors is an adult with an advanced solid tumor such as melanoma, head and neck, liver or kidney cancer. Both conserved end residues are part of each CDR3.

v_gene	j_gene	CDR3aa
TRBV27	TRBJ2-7	CASSPLRLAGEQYF
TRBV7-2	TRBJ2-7	CASSFGQGYEQYF
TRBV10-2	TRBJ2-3	CASRLGLVSTDTQYF
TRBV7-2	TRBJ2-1	CASLLFPYSYNEQFF
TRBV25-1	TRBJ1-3	CASSPGVNSGNTIYF
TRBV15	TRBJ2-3	CATSPGGTSFTDTQYF
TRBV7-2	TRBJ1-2	CASSPLSPDYGYTF
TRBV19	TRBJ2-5	CASSARSRGETQYF
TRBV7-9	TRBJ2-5	CASSLSAAEQETQYF
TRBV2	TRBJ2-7	CASSAWTSGSLGRYEQYF
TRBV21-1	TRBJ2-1	CASSKGGNEQFF
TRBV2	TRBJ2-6	CASSEALLRAGANVLTF
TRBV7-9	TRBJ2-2	CASSPQGSGNTGELFF
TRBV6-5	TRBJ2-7	CASSWSGEQYF
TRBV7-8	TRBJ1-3	CASSKDRGRLGTIYF
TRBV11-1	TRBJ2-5	CASRRRQGVQETQYF
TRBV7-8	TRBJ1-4	CASSLLGGQGANEKLFF
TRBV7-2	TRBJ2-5	CASRTSGGQETQYF
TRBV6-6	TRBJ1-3	CASRVNPSGNTIYF
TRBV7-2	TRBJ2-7	CASSPGPVSYEQYF
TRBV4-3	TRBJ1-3	CASSQDSGGHSGNTIYF
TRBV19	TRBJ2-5	CASSQDREETQYF
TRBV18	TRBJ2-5	CASSPPVMKETQYF
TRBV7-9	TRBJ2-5	CASSTGGGGLGTQYF
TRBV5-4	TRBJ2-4	CASARDAQNIQYF
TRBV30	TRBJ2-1	CAWSYRARGEQFF
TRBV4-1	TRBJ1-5	CASSQGQGGQPQHF
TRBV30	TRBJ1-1	CACGTTEAFF